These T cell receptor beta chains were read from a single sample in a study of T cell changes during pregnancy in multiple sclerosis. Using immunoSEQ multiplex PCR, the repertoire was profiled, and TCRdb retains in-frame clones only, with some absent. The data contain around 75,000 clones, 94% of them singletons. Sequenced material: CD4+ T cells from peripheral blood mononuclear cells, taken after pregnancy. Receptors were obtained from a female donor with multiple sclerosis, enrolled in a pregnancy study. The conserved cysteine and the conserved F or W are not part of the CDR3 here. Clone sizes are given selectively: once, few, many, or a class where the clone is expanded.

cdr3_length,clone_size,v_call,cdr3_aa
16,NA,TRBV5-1,ASSLAPQAGGTMNEQF
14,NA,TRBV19,ATRFIAGGDTDTQY
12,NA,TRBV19,ASSRTGMNTEAF
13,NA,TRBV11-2,ASSLGTGGAYEQY
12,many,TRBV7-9,ASSSGTAGDIQY
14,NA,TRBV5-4,ASSLLRNFATDTQY
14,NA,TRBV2,ASSALAGVNTGELF
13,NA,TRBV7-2,ASSSGGNGNQPQH
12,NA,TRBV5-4,ASSLKGLSTEAF
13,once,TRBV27,ASSLGGVFTDTQY
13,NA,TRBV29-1,SAIPGLANGVTQY
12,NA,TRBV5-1,ASSLEKGWAEQF
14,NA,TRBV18,ASSLLPGREQETQY
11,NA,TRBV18,ASSRRTGDEQY
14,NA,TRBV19,ASSSRDRGNADTQY
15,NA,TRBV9,ASSVDPLAGVADTQY